This T cell receptor (beta chain) was documented in a study of cytomegalovirus exposure and HLA in healthy donors. Points from the study as a whole: High sensitivity and specificity were reportedly achieved when the classifier diagnosed cytomegalovirus status. In vitro testing confirmed a few CMV-associated chains as specific for CMV antigens. 150 or so TCR beta chains were listed as cytomegalovirus-associated.

TCRdb's copy holds only in-frame clones and misses some; the assay was immunoSEQ multiplex PCR. The data hold 150,000 to 200,000 clones, with 75% to 90% observed a single time. Trimming left V 4 bases short and J 1 base short, with 17 bases between. Germline V gene sequence: CDR1 SGHNT, CDR2 YYREEE (reference sequence). The CDR3 has 16 residues. While the first cohort had 700 or so subjects, the donors belonged to the separate validation cohort of about 120 subjects. For this clone: Its target is unknown.

The chain has TRBV5-4 and TRBJ2-5; D not certain. This clonotype was obtained from a man in his late teens or twenties in good health and CMV-seropositive. Sequencing used PBMCs. The CDR3: CASSRDSDRRQETQYF. The DNA for the CDR3 is TGTGCCAGCAGCCGTGACTCCGACCGGCGCCAAGAGACCCAGTACTTC.